The 9 T cell receptor beta chains below come from one sample, sequenced in a study of cytomegalovirus exposure and HLA in healthy donors. Using immunoSEQ multiplex PCR, the repertoire was profiled, and TCRdb retains in-frame clones only, with some absent. The sample shows about 69,000 clones, about 94% of them seen only once. Sequencing was performed on PBMCs. The receptors were gathered from a woman aged 18 to 35 in good health and CMV-seronegative.

The rearrangement uses TRBV7-9 and TRBJ2-3, with no clear D. V was cut by 0 bases and J by 1 base, with 5 bases left in between. Germline V gives CDR1 SEHNR, CDR2 FQNEAQ (reference sequence). The CDR3 has 14 amino acids. CDR3 DNA sequence: TGTGCCAGCAGCTTAGCGGGCGGCACAGATACGCAGTATTTT. It is translated as CASSLAGGTDTQYF.

The rearrangement joins TRBV5-5 to TRBJ1-2; 7 nucleotides line up with TRBD1. The V gene end was trimmed by 4 bases and the J gene end by 6 bases; junction bases not matched to a gene: 9. This CDR3 is built from 14 residues. Germline CDR1 SGHKS, CDR2 YYEKEE (reference sequence). In DNA, the CDR3 is TGTGCCAGCAGCGAGTCGACAGGGATCGATGGCTACACCTTC. Its protein is CASSESTGIDGYTF.

The sample holds a few counts of this clone. V is TRBV7-9 and J is TRBJ1-4; no reliable D call. This CDR3 has 15 amino acids. Germline CDR1 SEHNR, CDR2 FQNEAQ (reference sequence). V lost 5 bases and J lost 7, with 17 bases in between. As DNA, the CDR3 is TGTGCCAGCAGCAAAAGGCCGATACCAGGTGAAAAACTGTTTTTT. This gives the protein CASSKRPIPGEKLFF.

The rearrangement joins TRBV5-8 to TRBJ2-1, with 9 bases matching TRBD2. This CDR3 is built from 15 residues. Losses at the gene ends were 0 bases for V and 7 bases for J; bases not matched to a gene: 5. CDR1 and CDR2 from the germline V gene are SGHTS and YDEGEE. CDR3 loop: CASSLAGLALNEQFF. In nucleotides, the CDR3 is TGTGCCAGCAGCTTGGCGGGACTAGCTCTTAATGAGCAGTTCTTC.

This clone appeared a single time. The gene calls are TRBV21-1 and TRBJ2-7; the DNA was not compared with TRBD2, the D call given in the table. TRBV21-1 counts as a pseudogene. The CDR3 extends over 15 amino acids. CDR3 sequence: CASSKKLAGFYEQYF. CDR3 in DNA: TGTGCCAGCAGCAAAAAACTAGCGGGATTCTACGAGCAGTACTTC.

The chain uses TRBV19 and TRBJ1-2; TRBD1 aligns across 7 bases. CDR1 is LNHDA, CDR2 SQIVND, per germline (reference sequence). This CDR3 region has 14 residues. V dropped 3 bases and J dropped 2; count of bases not matched to a gene: 3. This CDR3 reads CASSIQGVNYGYTF. CDR3 sequence (DNA): TGTGCCAGTAGTATTCAGGGGGTAAACTATGGCTACACCTTC. The complete variable domain, with remaining parts taken from reference TRBV19 and TRBJ1-2, reads DGGITQSPKYLFRKEGQNVTLSCEQNLNHDAMYWYRQDPGQGLRLIYYSQIVNDFQKGDIAEGYSVSREKKESFPLTVTSAQKNPTAFYLCASSIQGVNYGYTFGSGTRLTVV.

The rearrangement links TRBV7-2 to TRBJ1-4; TRBD1 is a possible D gene (5 bases). CDR3 length: 12 amino acids. V shed 1 base and J shed 11 bases, with 8 bases lying between them. Germline V CDR1 and CDR2: SGHTA, FQGNSA. CDR3 in DNA: TGTGCCAGCAGCTTAGTGGGGCTCAAACTGTTTTTT. Amino acids: CASSLVGLKLFF.

V gene TRBV11-1 combines with J gene TRBJ2-7; D may be TRBD1 (6 bases). Germline CDR1 reads SGHAT; CDR2 reads FQDESV (reference sequence). Between the trimmed V and J ends, which lost 2 bases and 4 bases, there was a span of 12 bases. The CDR3 runs 14 residues. The CDR3 DNA reads as TGTGCCAGCAGCTTAATTGGGGGCGCGTACGAGCAGTACTTC. Amino acids: CASSLIGGAYEQYF.

V gene TRBV7-3 combines with J gene TRBJ1-6; 9 bases align to TRBD1. Trimming at V came to 4 bases and at J to 10 bases, leaving 11 bases not matched to a gene. The CDR3 extends over 16 amino acids. Germline values: CDR1 SGHTA, CDR2 FQGTGA. The DNA for the CDR3 is TGTGCCAGCAGCTCAAAACCGGGACAGGGTTTCTCACCCCTCCACTTT. Translation gives CASSSKPGQGFSPLHF.